A selection of T cell receptor beta chains follows, all from one sample in a study of shared clonotypes between healthy human individuals. Sequenced by immunoSEQ multiplex PCR; TCRdb stores in-frame clones only, minus some. The table lists about a million clones, approximately 80% of them singletons, with about 0.89% in the top ten. Sequenced material: memory CD4+ T cells from PBMCs. Source of these receptors: a young man in good health. Some clones in this sample may be carry-over from other donors' samples. Each CDR3 is given with its conserved first and last residue. The order of the fields is CDR3 length, D gene, V gene, J gene, clone size, CDR3 protein, CDR3 DNA. D genes are given only for firm matches. For some rows the clone size is stated as once, few or many, or as a class when expanded; others skip it.

length: 11
D: .
V: TRBV20-1
J: TRBJ2-4
size: .
CDR3: CSARPGDRQYF
DNA: TGCAGTGCTAGACCGGGGGACAGACAGTACTTC

length: 14
D: .
V: TRBV6-5
J: TRBJ1-3
size: .
CDR3: CASRRQRRGNTIYF
DNA: TGTGCCAGCAGAAGACAGAGACGCGGAAACACCATATATTTT

length: 14
D: .
V: TRBV7-9
J: TRBJ1-1
size: .
CDR3: CASSLILKNTEAFF
DNA: TGTGCCAGCAGCTTAATTCTAAAGAACACTGAAGCTTTCTTT

length: 14
D: TRBD1
V: TRBV29-1
J: TRBJ1-5
size: .
CDR3: CSVAFGTGYQPQHF
DNA: TGCAGCGTTGCCTTTGGGACAGGGTATCAGCCCCAGCATTTT

length: 17
D: TRBD2
V: TRBV5-1
J: TRBJ2-1
size: .
CDR3: CASSPSLAGGWNNEQFF
DNA: TGCGCCAGCAGCCCGTCCCTAGCGGGAGGCTGGAATAATGAGCAGTTCTTC

length: 14
D: .
V: TRBV4-1
J: TRBJ2-1
size: .
CDR3: CASSQQTSFNEQFF
DNA: TGCGCCAGCAGCCAACAGACTAGTTTCAATGAGCAGTTCTTC

length: 15
D: .
V: TRBV30
J: TRBJ2-1
size: .
CDR3: CAWSVGRPVYNEQFF
DNA: TGTGCCTGGAGTGTAGGCAGACCTGTCTACAATGAGCAGTTCTTC

length: 11
D: .
V: TRBV5-1
J: TRBJ2-5
size: few
CDR3: CASSLRETQYF
DNA: TGCGCCAGCAGCTTGAGGGAGACCCAGTACTTC

length: 14
D: TRBD2
V: TRBV7-9
J: TRBJ2-7
size: few
CDR3: CASSLPSGNYEQYF
DNA: TGTGCCAGCAGCTTACCTAGCGGAAACTACGAGCAGTACTTC

length: 14
D: .
V: TRBV19
J: TRBJ1-1
size: .
CDR3: CATETDTSNTEAFF
DNA: TGTGCCACTGAAACCGACACAAGTAACACTGAAGCTTTCTTT

length: 13
D: TRBD1
V: TRBV28
J: TRBJ1-1
size: .
CDR3: CASSGTAHTEAFF
DNA: TGTGCCAGCAGTGGGACAGCACACACTGAAGCTTTCTTT

length: 18
D: .
V: TRBV6-4
J: TRBJ1-5
size: .
CDR3: CASSDQTLGLRGNQPQHF
DNA: TGTGCCAGCAGTGATCAAACATTAGGTCTTCGGGGCAATCAGCCCCAGCATTTT

length: 13
D: .
V: TRBV2
J: TRBJ1-1
size: .
CDR3: CASSPQGNTEAFF
DNA: TGTGCCAGCAGCCCACAGGGGAACACTGAAGCTTTCTTT

length: 16
D: .
V: TRBV15
J: TRBJ2-7
size: .
CDR3: CATSSVRLLHSYEQYF
DNA: TGTGCCACCAGCAGTGTAAGACTCCTACACTCCTACGAGCAGTACTTC